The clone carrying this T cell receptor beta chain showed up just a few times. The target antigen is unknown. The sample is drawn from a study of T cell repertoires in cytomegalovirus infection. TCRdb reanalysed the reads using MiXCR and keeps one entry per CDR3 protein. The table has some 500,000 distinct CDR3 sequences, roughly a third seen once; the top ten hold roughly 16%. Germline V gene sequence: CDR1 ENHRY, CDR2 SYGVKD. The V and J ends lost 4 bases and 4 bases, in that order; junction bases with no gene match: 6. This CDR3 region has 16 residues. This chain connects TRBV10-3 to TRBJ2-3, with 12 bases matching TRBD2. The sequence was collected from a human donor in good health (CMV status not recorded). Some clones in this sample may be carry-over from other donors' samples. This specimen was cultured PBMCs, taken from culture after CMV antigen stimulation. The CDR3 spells CAISGRTSGAADTQYF. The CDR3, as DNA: TGTGCCATCAGTGGCCGGACTAGCGGGGCGGCAGATACGCAGTATTTT.